The clone carrying this T cell receptor (beta chain) has a single count. The target antigen is unknown. The data were taken from a study of cytomegalovirus exposure and HLA in healthy donors. The study's findings and limits: A highly shared variant cluster was judged a likely technical artifact. Researchers reported in a later analysis that common viral pathogens appeared linked to several top clusters.

The CDR3 is 15 residues long. The V gene lost 0 bases and the J gene lost 7 bases, with 16 bases spanning the gap. Germline assignment: CDR1 SGDLS and CDR2 YYNGEE. The PCR ran on 60 Vbeta and 13 Jbeta primers. Per the study methods: Later analysis identified some 88 million unique TCR beta chains, about 11 million shared. The method was immunoSEQ multiplex PCR; TCRdb's version includes in-frame clones alone and lacks a portion of them. V and J calls and clone size come straight from that table; D and trimming were deduced from the DNA. The sample records about 140,000 clones, about three quarters being singletons.

V gene TRBV9 combines with J gene TRBJ2-5; a weak D match, TRBD2 (6 bases). This clonotype was obtained from a male donor in good health and CMV-seropositive. Sequenced input: PBMCs. The CDR3 nucleotides are TGTGCCAGCAGCGTAGACTTCGTGGCCGGGGGGACCCAGTACTTC. It encodes CASSVDFVAGGTQYF. Filled out from reference TRBV9 and TRBJ2-5, the complete variable domain reads DSGVTQTPKHLITATGQRVTLRCSPRSGDLSVYWYQQSLDQGLQFLIQYYNGEERAKGNILERFSAQQFPDLHSELNLSSLELGDSALYFCASSVDFVAGGTQYFGPGTRLLVL.